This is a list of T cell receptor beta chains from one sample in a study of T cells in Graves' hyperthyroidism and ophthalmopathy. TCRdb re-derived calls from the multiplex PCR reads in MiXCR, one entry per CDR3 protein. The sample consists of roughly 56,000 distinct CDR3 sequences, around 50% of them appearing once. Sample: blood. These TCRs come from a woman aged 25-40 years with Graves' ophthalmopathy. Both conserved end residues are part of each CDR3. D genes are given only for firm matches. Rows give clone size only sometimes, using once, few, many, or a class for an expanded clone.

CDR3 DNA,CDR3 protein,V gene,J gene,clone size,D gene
TGTGCCATCAACAGGGGTTTAGGCAATCAGCCCCAGCATTTT,CAINRGLGNQPQHF,TRBV2,TRBJ1-5,many,TRBD1
TGCAGCGCTACGACAGCACAGAACACTGAAGCTTTCTTT,CSATTAQNTEAFF,TRBV29-1,TRBJ1-1,many,.
TGTGCCAGCAGCTTAGTCCTGGGGGGGCTAGGAGAGACCCAGCATTTT,CASSLVLGGLGETQHF,TRBV7-9,TRBJ1-5,.,.
TGTGCCAGCAGTGCACCGGGACAGGGTACAAAACTGTTTTTT,CASSAPGQGTKLFF,TRBV28,TRBJ1-4,many,TRBD1
TGCGCCAGCAGCCAAGAATACAGGGACTACGAGCAGTACTTC,CASSQEYRDYEQYF,TRBV4-1,TRBJ2-7,once,.
TGTGCCAGTAGTATTTCCAGGTTCTCTGGGGCCAACGTCCTGACTTTC,CASSISRFSGANVLTF,TRBV19,TRBJ2-6,many,.
TGTGCCACCAGTGACTCCGGGACAGGGGGGCTAGCGGGCTACGAGCAGTACTTC,CATSDSGTGGLAGYEQYF,TRBV24-1,TRBJ2-7,.,TRBD1
TGTGCCAGCAGTACTCAAGGACAGGCCAAAGGTGGGGCCAACGTCCTGACTTTC,CASSTQGQAKGGANVLTF,TRBV25-1,TRBJ2-6,medium-sized,TRBD1
TGCAGTGCTAGAGACGGCAGCGGGAGTTGGGTGAGATTGACCCAGTACTTC,CSARDGSGSWVRLTQYF,TRBV20-1,TRBJ2-5,many,TRBD2
TGTGCCAGCAGCGCTACAGGGCCCGGGGGGGCCAACGTCCTGTCTTTC,CASSATGPGGANVLSF,TRBV11-2,TRBJ2-6,.,TRBD2
TGTGCCAGCAGTTTAATTGGCCAGGGGGTCACAGATACGCAGTATTTT,CASSLIGQGVTDTQYF,TRBV28,TRBJ2-3,few,TRBD1
TGTGCCAGCAGCTCTCTCGGGCAGAATCTCCCAGATACGCAGTATTTT,CASSSLGQNLPDTQYF,TRBV7-6,TRBJ2-3,many,.
TGTGCCAGCACCAACACGGGTCAGCCCCAGGGCTACACTTTC,CASTNTGQPQGYTF,TRBV5-4,TRBJ1-2,.,.
TGTGCCAGCAGCCAGTCCGGGGAGCTGTTTTTT,CASSQSGELFF,TRBV14,TRBJ2-2,.,.
TGTGCCAGCAGCTTACGGCCGGCAGGGAGCAATCAGCCCCAGCATTTT,CASSLRPAGSNQPQHF,TRBV7-8,TRBJ1-5,.,.
TGTGCCAGCAGTACACTAGCGTGGGAGCTGTTTTTT,CASSTLAWELFF,TRBV28,TRBJ2-2,many,TRBD2